The rows below give T cell receptor beta chains drawn from one sample of a study of control samples from healthy donors and cancer patients. Clones were read by immunoSEQ multiplex PCR, and TCRdb kept only the in-frame ones, dropping some. This sample yields about 150,000 clones, of which 80% to 95% are seen a single time; 5% to 7% belongs to the top ten. Sequencing input: blood. These receptors were obtained from a man aged 18 to 30 in good health. Each CDR3 is given with its conserved first and last residue. Fields, in order: V gene, D gene, clone size, J gene, CDR3 DNA, CDR3 protein. A D gene is named only where the DNA matches it firmly. Size tells how often a clone was seen (once, few, many) or the class of an expanded clone, and some rows leave it out.

v_gene: TRBV28
d_gene: TRBD1
abundance: once
j_gene: TRBJ1-5
CDR3nt: TGTGCCAGCAGGCCGACAGGGGCGAGCAATCAGCCCCAGCATTTT
CDR3aa: CASRPTGASNQPQHF

v_gene: TRBV6-5
d_gene: NA
abundance: NA
j_gene: TRBJ1-1
CDR3nt: TGTGCCAGCAGCTGGACGGGGCAGCAGAACACTGAAGCTTTCTTT
CDR3aa: CASSWTGQQNTEAFF

v_gene: TRBV11-2
d_gene: TRBD2
abundance: NA
j_gene: TRBJ2-3
CDR3nt: TGTGCCAGCAGCCGGGGGGGCACAGATACGCAGTATTTT
CDR3aa: CASSRGGTDTQYF

v_gene: TRBV30
d_gene: NA
abundance: NA
j_gene: TRBJ1-2
CDR3nt: TGTGCCTGGAGTGCAGGGGCCAACTATGGCTACACCTTC
CDR3aa: CAWSAGANYGYTF

v_gene: TRBV30
d_gene: NA
abundance: NA
j_gene: TRBJ1-2
CDR3nt: TGTGCCTCCCGGGGCCGCGGGGTCTATGGCTACACCTTC
CDR3aa: CASRGRGVYGYTF

v_gene: TRBV27
d_gene: TRBD2
abundance: NA
j_gene: TRBJ2-5
CDR3nt: TGTGCCAGCAGTTCCCTTACAAAGACTAGCGGAGTCCGGGAGACCCAGTACTTC
CDR3aa: CASSSLTKTSGVRETQYF

v_gene: TRBV5-1
d_gene: NA
abundance: many
j_gene: TRBJ1-1
CDR3nt: TGCGCCAGCGGACATATGCCCAGGACCGCGCTAAACACTGAAGCTTTCTTT
CDR3aa: CASGHMPRTALNTEAFF

v_gene: TRBV19
d_gene: NA
abundance: NA
j_gene: TRBJ1-1
CDR3nt: TGTGCCAGTAGTATAGGAGACCCTGAAGCTTTCTTT
CDR3aa: CASSIGDPEAFF

v_gene: TRBV7-9
d_gene: NA
abundance: NA
j_gene: TRBJ2-7
CDR3nt: TGTGCCAGCAGCCGAGACTCTCATTGGGAAGCCGAGCAGTACTTC
CDR3aa: CASSRDSHWEAEQYF

v_gene: TRBV5-1
d_gene: NA
abundance: NA
j_gene: TRBJ2-6
CDR3nt: TGCGCCAGCAGCGGAGGACAGACAAACTCTGGGGCCAACGTCCTGACTTTC
CDR3aa: CASSGGQTNSGANVLTF

v_gene: TRBV18
d_gene: TRBD1
abundance: NA
j_gene: TRBJ1-1
CDR3nt: TGTGCCAGCTCGTCGTCGTCAGGGGGGACTGAAGCTTTCTTT
CDR3aa: CASSSSSGGTEAFF

v_gene: TRBV6-2/TRBV6-3
d_gene: NA
abundance: NA
j_gene: TRBJ1-2
CDR3nt: TGTGCCAGCAGTTACAGAGGGGGCTATGGCTACACCTTC
CDR3aa: CASSYRGGYGYTF

v_gene: TRBV7-8
d_gene: TRBD1
abundance: NA
j_gene: TRBJ1-1
CDR3nt: TGTGCCAGCAGCTCCACAGGGGGTTACACTGAAGCTTTCTTT
CDR3aa: CASSSTGGYTEAFF

v_gene: TRBV5-1
d_gene: NA
abundance: NA
j_gene: TRBJ1-1
CDR3nt: TGCGCCAGCAGCCTGGAGGCACAGGGAATGAACACTGAAGCTTTCTTT
CDR3aa: CASSLEAQGMNTEAFF

v_gene: TRBV7-9
d_gene: TRBD1
abundance: once
j_gene: TRBJ1-4
CDR3nt: TGTGCCAGCAGCTTCGAAGGGGGCAAGGGTATACGTGAAAAACTGTTTTTT
CDR3aa: CASSFEGGKGIREKLFF

v_gene: TRBV5-1
d_gene: NA
abundance: few
j_gene: TRBJ2-7
CDR3nt: TGCGCCAGCAGCTTGGGAGGTACAGGGCAGTACTTC
CDR3aa: CASSLGGTGQYF

v_gene: TRBV11-3
d_gene: TRBD2
abundance: NA
j_gene: TRBJ2-3
CDR3nt: TGTGCCAGCAGCTCTACTAGCGGGAGGGTTTGGGGCCACCCAACAGATACGCAGTATTTT
CDR3aa: CASSSTSGRVWGHPTDTQYF

v_gene: TRBV7-2
d_gene: NA
abundance: NA
j_gene: TRBJ1-1
CDR3nt: TGTGCCAGCAGCCTCCCATATGGCACTGAAGCTTTCTTT
CDR3aa: CASSLPYGTEAFF

v_gene: TRBV7-8
d_gene: NA
abundance: NA
j_gene: TRBJ1-2
CDR3nt: TGTGCCAGCAGCTTAGCGGGGGCTCCACCTAACTATGGCTACACCTTC
CDR3aa: CASSLAGAPPNYGYTF

v_gene: TRBV28
d_gene: TRBD2
abundance: once
j_gene: TRBJ2-3
CDR3nt: TGTGCCAGCAGTTTACTAGCGGGAGGGCCCACAGATACGCAGTATTTT
CDR3aa: CASSLLAGGPTDTQYF

v_gene: TRBV10-3
d_gene: NA
abundance: NA
j_gene: TRBJ2-2
CDR3nt: TGTGCCATCAGTGAGGACTCGCTAAATTTATTTACCGGGGAGCTGTTTTTT
CDR3aa: CAISEDSLNLFTGELFF

v_gene: TRBV15
d_gene: NA
abundance: NA
j_gene: TRBJ1-1
CDR3nt: TGTGCCACCAGCCCTGACCGTAACACTGAAGCTTTCTTT
CDR3aa: CATSPDRNTEAFF

v_gene: TRBV28
d_gene: TRBD1
abundance: NA
j_gene: TRBJ1-6
CDR3nt: TGTGCCAGCAGTTTCTCGGGACAGGGGCCGATGGATTCACCCCTCCACTTT
CDR3aa: CASSFSGQGPMDSPLHF

v_gene: TRBV19
d_gene: NA
abundance: NA
j_gene: TRBJ2-2
CDR3nt: TGTGCCAGTAGTACGGGACTCAGGAACACCGGGGAGCTGTTTTTT
CDR3aa: CASSTGLRNTGELFF

v_gene: TRBV29-1
d_gene: NA
abundance: once
j_gene: TRBJ2-3
CDR3nt: TGCAGCGTAGTCCGTTTTTCGGCGGATACGCAGTATTTT
CDR3aa: CSVVRFSADTQYF

v_gene: TRBV5-5
d_gene: NA
abundance: NA
j_gene: TRBJ1-5
CDR3nt: TGTGTCAGCAGCTTGGGGGGCCGCGCAGGAGAGATGCCCCAGCATTTT
CDR3aa: CVSSLGGRAGEMPQHF

v_gene: TRBV29-1
d_gene: TRBD2
abundance: NA
j_gene: TRBJ2-1
CDR3nt: TGCAGCGTTGAAGCCCCCGGACTAGAGCGCCGAAGAAGCTCCTACAATGAGCAGTTCTTC
CDR3aa: CSVEAPGLERRRSSYNEQFF

v_gene: TRBV28
d_gene: NA
abundance: NA
j_gene: TRBJ1-5
CDR3nt: TGTGCCAGCAGTTTCCCGCGCCTCACCGCCCAGCATTTT
CDR3aa: CASSFPRLTAQHF

v_gene: TRBV4-3
d_gene: NA
abundance: NA
j_gene: TRBJ1-1
CDR3nt: TGCGCCAGCAGCCAAGACTTGGGAGTAGGCACTGAAGCTTTCTTT
CDR3aa: CASSQDLGVGTEAFF

v_gene: TRBV28
d_gene: NA
abundance: NA
j_gene: TRBJ2-1
CDR3nt: TGTGCCAGCAGTTCCCCCGGGATCACCGCATACAATGAGCAGTTCTTC
CDR3aa: CASSSPGITAYNEQFF

v_gene: TRBV5-8
d_gene: NA
abundance: NA
j_gene: TRBJ1-3
CDR3nt: TGTGCCAGCAGCTTCCGTACAGGGTACCCTGGAAACACCATATATTTT
CDR3aa: CASSFRTGYPGNTIYF

v_gene: TRBV11-3
d_gene: NA
abundance: NA
j_gene: TRBJ2-2
CDR3nt: TGTGCCAGCAGCTTAGAACGGCCGTCAGGGAATATCTTTGCCGGGGAGCTGTTTTTT
CDR3aa: CASSLERPSGNIFAGELFF

v_gene: TRBV21-1
d_gene: NA
abundance: NA
j_gene: TRBJ2-7
CDR3nt: TGTGCCAGCAACTGGACCCCGGGACACCTAAGCCACGAGCAGTACTTC
CDR3aa: CASNWTPGHLSHEQYF

v_gene: TRBV29-1
d_gene: TRBD2
abundance: NA
j_gene: TRBJ2-3
CDR3nt: TGCAGCGTCCCAGCGGGGGGCACAGATACGCAGTATTTT
CDR3aa: CSVPAGGTDTQYF

v_gene: TRBV5-6
d_gene: NA
abundance: NA
j_gene: TRBJ2-7
CDR3nt: TGTGCCAGCAGCTTCACAGGCTCTTGGCAGTACTTC
CDR3aa: CASSFTGSWQYF

v_gene: TRBV4-1
d_gene: TRBD2
abundance: NA
j_gene: TRBJ2-1
CDR3nt: TGCGCCAGCAGCCAGCGGGGGGCCTACAATGAGCAGTTCTTC
CDR3aa: CASSQRGAYNEQFF

v_gene: TRBV29-1
d_gene: NA
abundance: NA
j_gene: TRBJ2-7
CDR3nt: TGCAGCGTTGGGTTTTACTCGACAGGACCCACCTACGAGCAGTACTTC
CDR3aa: CSVGFYSTGPTYEQYF

v_gene: TRBV9
d_gene: TRBD1
abundance: NA
j_gene: TRBJ2-7
CDR3nt: TGTGCCAGCAGCGCCGGGACAGGCCTCTCCTACGAGCAGTACTTC
CDR3aa: CASSAGTGLSYEQYF

v_gene: TRBV6-6
d_gene: NA
abundance: NA
j_gene: TRBJ1-5
CDR3nt: TGTGCCAGCAGTTACGGCAGGAATCAGCCCCAGCATTTT
CDR3aa: CASSYGRNQPQHF

v_gene: TRBV9
d_gene: NA
abundance: NA
j_gene: TRBJ1-1
CDR3nt: TGTGCCAGCAGACCCTCGGCCCATGGTGAAGCTTTCTTT
CDR3aa: CASRPSAHGEAFF

v_gene: TRBV2
d_gene: TRBD1
abundance: NA
j_gene: TRBJ1-2
CDR3nt: TGTGCCAGCAGCCGGGACAGGGGGATAGAGAATGGCTACACCTTC
CDR3aa: CASSRDRGIENGYTF

v_gene: TRBV21-1
d_gene: NA
abundance: NA
j_gene: TRBJ1-2
CDR3nt: TGTGCCAGCAGCAAAGACCGCGACTCCTATGGCTACACCTTC
CDR3aa: CASSKDRDSYGYTF